What follows describes a single TCR beta chain. Enrollment of patients from Seattle took place during active infection, with longitudinal follow-up. The sample originates from a study of blood T cell repertoires in COVID-19. Across the whole study: Some COVID-19 samples were acute and others convalescent; all came from the United States, Italy and Spain. Nucleic acid was either cDNA or gDNA, and it came from T cells, B-cell-depleted T cells, or PBMCs.

Authors' data handling: How many nucleated cells were present was estimated from reference gene primer amplification. Method: immunoSEQ multiplex PCR; TCRdb's copy keeps in-frame clones and lacks some. V, J and clone size were drawn from that table, and D and trimming were deduced from the DNA. The sample consists of about 160,000 clones, about 85% of them appearing once. This TCR derives from a man at least 80 years old with COVID-19, enrolled during active disease. The material sequenced was peripheral blood.

The CDR3: CASSPGTGYNQPQHF. The CDR3 DNA follows: TGTGCCAGCAGCCCCGGGACAGGGTACAATCAGCCCCAGCATTTT. The rearrangement links TRBV7-9 to TRBJ1-5; 9 bases are shared with TRBD1. Germline assignment: CDR1 SEHNR and CDR2 FQNEAQ (reference sequence). The CDR3 is 15 residues long. V shed 5 bases, J shed 3 bases, and the junction held 5 bases outside the gene matches. Combining the CDR3 with reference TRBV7-9 and TRBJ1-5 gives the whole variable domain DTGVSQNPRHKITKRGQNVTFRCDPISEHNRLYWYRQTLGQGPEFLTYFQNEAQLEKSRLLSDRFSAERPKGSFSTLEIQRTEQGDSAMYLCASSPGTGYNQPQHFGDGTRLSIL.